This T cell receptor (beta chain) was captured by sequencing in a study of cytomegalovirus exposure and HLA in healthy donors. Turning to this clone: Its antigen is not known.

The PCR ran on 60 Vbeta and 13 Jbeta primers. Only in-frame clones appear in the TCRdb table, and some are missing; sequencing was by immunoSEQ multiplex PCR. Of some 180,000 clones in the sample, about 12% are singletons; the top ten hold less than 8.5%. Overall study findings and caveats: Later analysis suggested most CMV-associated TCR beta chains were HLA-restricted. CMV serostatus was the only recorded immune exposure for donors.

The CDR3 length is 15 residues. CDR1 MNHEY and CDR2 SVGAGI come from the germline V gene. After removal of 4 bases from V and 8 bases from J, the junction contained 10 bases not matched to a gene. Sequenced input: PBMCs. This sequence was found in a man aged 50-59 years in good health and CMV-seropositive. The J gene is TRBJ2-1, the V gene TRBV6-5, with TRBD1 matching 8 bases. The CDR3 sequence: CASSWGATGGYEQFF. The CDR3, as DNA: TGTGCCAGCAGTTGGGGGGCCACAGGGGGTTATGAGCAGTTCTTC.